Presented here are 8 T cell receptor beta chains from one specimen sequenced in a study of Graves' ophthalmopathy and Graves' hyperthyroidism. Investigators amplified TCR beta CDR3 regions from RNA transcripts. In the first round, RT-PCR was carried out with HTBI primers, and a multiplex PCR formed the second round. TCRdb reprocessed the multiplex PCR reads via MiXCR and lists one record per CDR3 protein. The sample has a few hundred thousand distinct CDR3 sequences; under 45% are singletons. Sequences were obtained from peripheral blood or thyroid tissue (not recorded which). The source is an adult man with Graves' hyperthyroidism.

J is TRBJ1-6 and V is TRBV12-3 or TRBV12-4; 10 bases are shared with TRBD1. The V segment lost 11 bases and the J segment 7 bases; nucleotides outside the gene matches: 2. The CDR3 is 12 residues long. CDR3 nucleotide sequence: TGTGCCGGGGGACAGGGGAATTCACCCCTCCACTTT. Protein: CAGGQGNSPLHF.

This clonotype showed up many times. V usage is TRBV5-1 and J usage is TRBJ1-1; TRBD1 aligns across 7 bases. Germline loops: CDR1 SGHRS, CDR2 YFSETQ. Trimming removed 4 bases from V and 4 bases from J; junction bases left unmatched: 7. CDR3 length: 14 amino acids. CDR3 in DNA: TGCGCCAGCAGCGTCGGACAGGCGGGCACTGAAGCTTTCTTT. Translated, it gives CASSVGQAGTEAFF.

This chain joins TRBV29-1 and TRBJ1-2; a weak D match, TRBD1 (6 bases). Looked up from germline, CDR1 is SQVTM and CDR2 is ANQGSEA. This CDR3 contains 11 residues. Trimming cost V 8 bases and J 2 bases, with 9 bases left between them. The CDR3 loop is CSRTGNYGYTF. In DNA form, the CDR3 reads TGCAGCCGTACAGGGAACTATGGCTACACCTTC.

This clonotype was seen repeatedly, ten times or more. This sequence joins TRBV12-3 or TRBV12-4 and TRBJ1-6; no reliable D call. Trimming took 3 bases from V and 8 from J, leaving 8 bases between them. The CDR3 extends over 13 amino acids. For the CDR3, the DNA is TGTGCCAGCAGTTTGCTCCGAGATTCACCCCTCCACTTT. Its translation: CASSLLRDSPLHF.

This clonotype was detected a few times. This sequence joins TRBV19 and TRBJ1-2, with D perhaps matching TRBD1 (5 bases). The CDR3 is 15 amino acids. The V gene lost 3 bases and the J gene lost 1 base, with 12 bases spanning the gap. Looked up from germline, CDR1 is LNHDA and CDR2 is SQIVND (reference sequence). The CDR3 DNA follows: TGTGCCAGTAGTATCGGGGGAGGAAATAACTATGGCTACACCTTC. Encoded protein: CASSIGGGNNYGYTF.

The chain joins TRBV28 to TRBJ1-1; D unclear. Trimming shortened V by 4 bases and J by 3 bases, and 9 bases separated the two germline ends. Germline lookup yields CDR1 MDHEN and CDR2 SYDVKM. The CDR3 extends over 13 amino acids. The CDR3 here is CASSWTWHTEAFF. The CDR3 nucleotides are TGTGCCAGCAGTTGGACTTGGCACACTGAAGCTTTCTTT. The full variable domain, its missing parts supplied by reference TRBV28 and TRBJ1-1, is DVKVTQSSRYLVKRTGEKVFLECVQDMDHENMFWYRQDPGLGLRLIYFSYDVKMKEKGDIPEGYSVSREKKERFSLILESASTNQTSMYLCASSWTWHTEAFFGQGTRLTVV.

In its sample, this clonotype was seen many times. The genes are TRBV10-3 and TRBJ2-5; possible D gene TRBD2, 5 bases. The CDR3 extends over 15 amino acids. The germline CDR1 and CDR2 sequences are ENHRY and SYGVKD. Trimming pared 6 bases from V and 7 bases from J, leaving 21 bases between. CDR3 coding DNA: TGTGCCATCAGCCCCGGGTTTGGTCCTGCGGGGACCCAGTACTTC. Translated: CAISPGFGPAGTQYF.

The chain has TRBV29-1 and TRBJ1-6, with D uncertain. V was pared by 7 bases and J by 0 bases, with 1 base between. The CDR3 covers 11 residues. Germline V CDR1 and CDR2: SQVTM, ANQGSEA. CDR3 coding DNA: TGCAGCGACTCCTATAATTCACCCCTCCACTTT. Its translation: CSDSYNSPLHF.